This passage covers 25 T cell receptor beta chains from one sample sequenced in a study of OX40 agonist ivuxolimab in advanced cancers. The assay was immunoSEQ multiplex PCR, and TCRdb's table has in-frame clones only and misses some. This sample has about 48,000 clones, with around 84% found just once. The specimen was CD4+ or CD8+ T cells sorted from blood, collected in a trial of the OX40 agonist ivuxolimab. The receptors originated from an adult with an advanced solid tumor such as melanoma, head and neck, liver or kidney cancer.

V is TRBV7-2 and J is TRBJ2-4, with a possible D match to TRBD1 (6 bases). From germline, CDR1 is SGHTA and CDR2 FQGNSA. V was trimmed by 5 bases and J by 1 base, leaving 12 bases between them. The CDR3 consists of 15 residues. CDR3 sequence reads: CASSNREVAKNIQYF. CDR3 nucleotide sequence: TGTGCCAGCAGCAACAGGGAAGTGGCCAAAAACATTCAGTACTTC. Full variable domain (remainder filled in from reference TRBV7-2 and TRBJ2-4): GAGVSQSPSNKVTEKGKDVELRCDPISGHTALYWYRQSLGQGLEFLIYFQGNSAPDKSGLPSDRFSAERTGGSVSTLTIQRTQQEDSAVYLCASSNREVAKNIQYFGAGTRLSVL.

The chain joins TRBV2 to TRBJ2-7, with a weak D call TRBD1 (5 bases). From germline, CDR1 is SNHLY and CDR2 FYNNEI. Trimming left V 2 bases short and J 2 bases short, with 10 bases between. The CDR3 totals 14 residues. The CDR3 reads CASSEWGGAYEQYF. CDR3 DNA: TGTGCCAGCAGTGAATGGGGCGGTGCCTACGAGCAGTACTTC.

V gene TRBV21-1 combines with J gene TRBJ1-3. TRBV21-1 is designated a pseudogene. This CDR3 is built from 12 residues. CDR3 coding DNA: TGTGCCAGCACGGTCCGCGGCGGCACCATATATTTT. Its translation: CASTVRGGTIYF.

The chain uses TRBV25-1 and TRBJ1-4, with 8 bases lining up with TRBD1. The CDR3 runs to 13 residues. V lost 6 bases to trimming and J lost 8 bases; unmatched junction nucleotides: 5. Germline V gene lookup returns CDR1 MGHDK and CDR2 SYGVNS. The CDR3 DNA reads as TGTGCCAGCAGGGACAGGGTGCACGAAAAACTGTTTTTT. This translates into CASRDRVHEKLFF.

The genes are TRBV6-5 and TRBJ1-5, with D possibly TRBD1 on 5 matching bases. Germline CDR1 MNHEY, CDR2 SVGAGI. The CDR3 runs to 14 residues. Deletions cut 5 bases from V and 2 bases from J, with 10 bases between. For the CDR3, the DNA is TGTGCCAGCAGTACCGACAGAGGCAATCAGCCCCAGCATTTT. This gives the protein CASSTDRGNQPQHF.

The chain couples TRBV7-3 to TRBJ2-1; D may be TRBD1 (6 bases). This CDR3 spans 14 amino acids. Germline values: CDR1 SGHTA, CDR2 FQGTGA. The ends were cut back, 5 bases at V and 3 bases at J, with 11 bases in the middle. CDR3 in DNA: TGTGCCAGCAGCCCAACAGGGTTCTACAATGAGCAGTTCTTC. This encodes CASSPTGFYNEQFF.

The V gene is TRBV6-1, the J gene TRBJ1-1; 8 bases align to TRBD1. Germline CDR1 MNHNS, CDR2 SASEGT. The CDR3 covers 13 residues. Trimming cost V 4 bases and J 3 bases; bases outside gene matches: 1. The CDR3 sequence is CASSATGDTEAFF. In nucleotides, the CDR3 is TGTGCCAGCAGTGCGACAGGGGACACTGAAGCTTTCTTT.

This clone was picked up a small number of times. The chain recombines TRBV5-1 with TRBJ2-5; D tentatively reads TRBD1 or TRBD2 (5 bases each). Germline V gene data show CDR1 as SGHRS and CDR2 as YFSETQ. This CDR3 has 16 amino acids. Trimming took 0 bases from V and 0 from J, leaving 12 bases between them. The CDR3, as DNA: TGCGCCAGCAGCTTGGTGCCAGGGAGACACCAAGAGACCCAGTACTTC. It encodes CASSLVPGRHQETQYF.

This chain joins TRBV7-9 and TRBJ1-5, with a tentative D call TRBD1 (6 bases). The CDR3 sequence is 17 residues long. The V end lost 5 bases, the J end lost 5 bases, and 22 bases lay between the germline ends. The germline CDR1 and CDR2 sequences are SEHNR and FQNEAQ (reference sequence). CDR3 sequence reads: CASSIGGIFAQDQPQHF. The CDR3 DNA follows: TGTGCCAGCAGCATTGGGGGCATTTTCGCGCAAGATCAGCCCCAGCATTTT.

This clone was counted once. The CDR3 sequence is CAWAVPGTQYF. In DNA, the CDR3 is TGTGCCTGGGCAGTCCCGGGGACGCAGTATTTT. The V call is TRBV30, the J call TRBJ2-3; perhaps TRBD2 as D (5 bases). Germline assignment: CDR1 GTSNPN and CDR2 SVGIG (reference sequence). The CDR3 runs 11 residues. V gave up 5 bases and J gave up 9 bases, with 12 bases separating them.

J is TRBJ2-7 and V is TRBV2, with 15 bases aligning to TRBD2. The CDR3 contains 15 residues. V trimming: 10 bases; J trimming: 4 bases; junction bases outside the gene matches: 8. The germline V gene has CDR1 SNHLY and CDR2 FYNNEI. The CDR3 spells CATSTGTSGRYEQYF. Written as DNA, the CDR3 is TGTGCCACCTCGACTGGGACTAGCGGGAGGTACGAGCAGTACTTC.

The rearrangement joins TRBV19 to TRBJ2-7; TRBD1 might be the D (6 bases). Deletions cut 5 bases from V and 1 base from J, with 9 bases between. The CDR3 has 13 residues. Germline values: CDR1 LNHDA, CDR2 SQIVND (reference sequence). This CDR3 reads CASSPGQSYEQYF. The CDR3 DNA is TGTGCCAGTAGTCCCGGACAGTCCTACGAGCAGTACTTC.

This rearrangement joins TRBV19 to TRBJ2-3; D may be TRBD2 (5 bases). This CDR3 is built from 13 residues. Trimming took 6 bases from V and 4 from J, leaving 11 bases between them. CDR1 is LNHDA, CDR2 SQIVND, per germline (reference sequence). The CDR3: CASSRDGADTQYF. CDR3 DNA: TGTGCCAGTAGCCGGGATGGGGCAGATACGCAGTATTTT. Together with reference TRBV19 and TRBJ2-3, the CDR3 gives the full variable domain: DGGITQSPKYLFRKEGQNVTLSCEQNLNHDAMYWYRQDPGQGLRLIYYSQIVNDFQKGDIAEGYSVSREKKESFPLTVTSAQKNPTAFYLCASSRDGADTQYFGPGTRLTVL.

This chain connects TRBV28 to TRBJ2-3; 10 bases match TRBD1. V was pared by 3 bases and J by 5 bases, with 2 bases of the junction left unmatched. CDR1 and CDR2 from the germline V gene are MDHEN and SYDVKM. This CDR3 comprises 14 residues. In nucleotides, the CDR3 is TGTGCCAGCAGTTTGGGACAGGGGTTAGATACGCAGTATTTT. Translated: CASSLGQGLDTQYF.

This CDR3 is CAWSALTGANQPQHF. The CDR3 DNA sequence: TGTGCCTGGAGTGCGTTGACAGGTGCAAATCAGCCCCAGCATTTT. This chain uses TRBV30 with TRBJ1-5; weak D call: TRBD1 (6 bases). This CDR3 contains 15 residues. V lost 1 base and J 4 bases, leaving 14 bases between the germline ends. Germline lookup yields CDR1 GTSNPN and CDR2 SVGIG (reference sequence). The whole variable domain, filled in from reference TRBV30 and TRBJ1-5, reads SQTIHQWPATLVQPVGSPLSLECTVEGTSNPNLYWYRQAAGRGLQLLFYSVGIGQISSEVPQNLSASRPQDRQFILSSKKLLLSDSGFYLCAWSALTGANQPQHFGDGTRLSIL.

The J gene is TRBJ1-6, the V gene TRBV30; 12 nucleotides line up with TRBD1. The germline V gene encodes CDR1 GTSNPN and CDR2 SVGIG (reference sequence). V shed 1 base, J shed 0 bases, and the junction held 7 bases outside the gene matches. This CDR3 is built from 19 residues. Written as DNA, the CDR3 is TGTGCCTGGAGTGCTTGGGGACAGGGGGCAAGCTCCTATAATTCACCCCTCCACTTT. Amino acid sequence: CAWSAWGQGASSYNSPLHF.

The CDR3 coding sequence is TGTGCCAGTAGTATTGGTACAGGGGGTGAAGCTTTCTTT. As protein: CASSIGTGGEAFF. V usage is TRBV19 and J usage is TRBJ1-1; the match to TRBD1 covers 8 bases. The CDR3 runs to 13 residues. CDR1 is LNHDA, CDR2 SQIVND, per germline (reference sequence). Trimming cost V 3 bases and J 7 bases; bases outside gene matches: 4. Full variable domain (rest looked up from reference TRBV19 and TRBJ1-1): DGGITQSPKYLFRKEGQNVTLSCEQNLNHDAMYWYRQDPGQGLRLIYYSQIVNDFQKGDIAEGYSVSREKKESFPLTVTSAQKNPTAFYLCASSIGTGGEAFFGQGTRLTVV.

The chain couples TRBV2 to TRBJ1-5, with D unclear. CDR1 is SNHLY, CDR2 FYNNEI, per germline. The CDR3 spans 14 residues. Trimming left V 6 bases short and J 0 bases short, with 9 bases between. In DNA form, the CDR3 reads TGTGCCAGCAGGCAGACCTATAGCAATCAGCCCCAGCATTTT. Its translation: CASRQTYSNQPQHF.

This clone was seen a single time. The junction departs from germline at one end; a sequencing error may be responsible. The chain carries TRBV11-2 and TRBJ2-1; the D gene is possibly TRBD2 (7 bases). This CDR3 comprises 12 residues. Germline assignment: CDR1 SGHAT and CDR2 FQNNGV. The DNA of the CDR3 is TGTGCCAGCACCTACGCCTTGGGGGGGCAAATCTTC. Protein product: CASTYALGGQIF.

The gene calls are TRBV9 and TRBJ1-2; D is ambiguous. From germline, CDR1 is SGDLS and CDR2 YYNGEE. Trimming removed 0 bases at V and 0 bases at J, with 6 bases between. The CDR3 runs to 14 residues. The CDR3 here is CASSVGPANYGYTF. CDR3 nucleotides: TGTGCCAGCAGCGTAGGACCGGCTAACTATGGCTACACCTTC.

CDR3 sequence (DNA): TGCAGCGTTGTTCGACAGGGTGGCCAAGAGACCCAGTACTTC. Residues: CSVVRQGGQETQYF. The rearrangement joins TRBV29-1 to TRBJ2-5; 7 bases line up with TRBD1. Germline values: CDR1 SQVTM, CDR2 ANQGSEA. Losses at the gene ends were 4 bases for V and 1 base for J; bases not matched to a gene: 6. This CDR3 has 14 residues.

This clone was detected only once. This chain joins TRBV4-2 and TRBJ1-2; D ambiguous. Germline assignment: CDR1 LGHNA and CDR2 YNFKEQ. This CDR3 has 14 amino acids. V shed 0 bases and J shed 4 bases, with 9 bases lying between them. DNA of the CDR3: TGTGCCAGCAGCCAAGACAACGGGATCTATGGCTACACCTTC. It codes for CASSQDNGIYGYTF.

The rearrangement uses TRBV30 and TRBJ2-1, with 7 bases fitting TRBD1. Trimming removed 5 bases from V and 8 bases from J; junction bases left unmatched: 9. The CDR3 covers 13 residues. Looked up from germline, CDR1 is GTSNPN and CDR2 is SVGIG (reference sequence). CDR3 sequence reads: CAWQTGNVDEQFF. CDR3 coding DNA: TGTGCCTGGCAGACAGGGAATGTCGATGAGCAGTTCTTC.

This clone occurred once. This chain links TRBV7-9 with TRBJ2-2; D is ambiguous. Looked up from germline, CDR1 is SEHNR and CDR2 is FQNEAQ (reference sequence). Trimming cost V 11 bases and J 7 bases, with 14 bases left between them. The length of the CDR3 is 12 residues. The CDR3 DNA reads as TGTGCCCGCGGAGCCCCGGGCGGGGAGCTGTTTTTT. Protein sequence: CARGAPGGELFF. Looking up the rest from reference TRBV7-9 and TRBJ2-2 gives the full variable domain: DTGVSQNPRHKITKRGQNVTFRCDPISEHNRLYWYRQTLGQGPEFLTYFQNEAQLEKSRLLSDRFSAERPKGSFSTLEIQRTEQGDSAMYLCARGAPGGELFFGEGSRLTVL.

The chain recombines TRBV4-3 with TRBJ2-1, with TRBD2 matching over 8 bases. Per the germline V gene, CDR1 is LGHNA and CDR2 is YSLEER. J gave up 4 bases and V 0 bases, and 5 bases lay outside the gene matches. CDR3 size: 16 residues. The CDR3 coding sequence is TGCGCCAGCAGCCAAGATCCGGGGGGGGTTTACAATGAGCAGTTCTTC. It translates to CASSQDPGGVYNEQFF.